Listed below are T cell receptor beta chains from one sample, sequenced in a study of vaccination and CD4 T cells after COVID-19. Their recognized antigens are unknown. TCRdb fed the PCR reads into MiXCR, producing one record per CDR3 protein. Of tens of thousands of distinct CDR3 sequences listed, about 40% are singletons. The starting material was CD4+ T cells from blood, cultured in vitro, obtained about 7 months after SARS-CoV-2 vaccination. These receptors were obtained from a human donor who had recovered from COVID-19. Each CDR3 is given without its conserved first and last residue. The order of the fields is V gene, J gene, CDR3 protein.

TRBV6-2/TRBV6-3	TRBJ2-7	ASSYETSGYEQY
TRBV28	TRBJ1-2	ASSLVRGAWGYT
TRBV5-1	TRBJ1-2	ASSFASADYGYT
TRBV15	TRBJ1-5	ATSRDSRQGVNQPQH
TRBV7-9	TRBJ2-2	ASSHTETGELF
TRBV7-3	TRBJ1-1	ASSSGNTGSEAF
TRBV20-1	TRBJ1-1	SAGQESNTEAF
TRBV11-1	TRBJ2-3	ASSLGTSRSTDTQY
TRBV2	TRBJ2-5	ASSLSETQY
TRBV2	TRBJ1-2	ASHPRTEANYGYT
TRBV7-9	TRBJ1-3	ASSFVGNTIY